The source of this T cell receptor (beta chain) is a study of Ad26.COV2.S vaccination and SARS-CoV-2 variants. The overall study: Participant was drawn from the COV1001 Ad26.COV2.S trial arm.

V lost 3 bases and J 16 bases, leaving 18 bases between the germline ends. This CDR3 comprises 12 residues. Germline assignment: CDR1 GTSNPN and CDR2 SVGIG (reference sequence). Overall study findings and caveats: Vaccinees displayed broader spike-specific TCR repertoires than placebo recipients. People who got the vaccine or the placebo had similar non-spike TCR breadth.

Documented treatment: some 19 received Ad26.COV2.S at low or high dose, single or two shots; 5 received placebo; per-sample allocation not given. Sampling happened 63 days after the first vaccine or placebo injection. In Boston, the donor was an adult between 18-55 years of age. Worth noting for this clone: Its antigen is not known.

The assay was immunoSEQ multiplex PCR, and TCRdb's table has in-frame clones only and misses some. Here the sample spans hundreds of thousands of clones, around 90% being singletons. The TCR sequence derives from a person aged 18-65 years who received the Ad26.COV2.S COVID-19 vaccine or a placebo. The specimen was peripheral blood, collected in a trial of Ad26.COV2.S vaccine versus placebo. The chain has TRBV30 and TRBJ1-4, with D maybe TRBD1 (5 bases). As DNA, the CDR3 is TGTGCCTGGAGAAGGGGAGAGGGTATATCGTTTTTT. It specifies CAWRRGEGISFF. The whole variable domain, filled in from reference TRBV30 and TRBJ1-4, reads SQTIHQWPATLVQPVGSPLSLECTVEGTSNPNLYWYRQAAGRGLQLLFYSVGIGQISSEVPQNLSASRPQDRQFILSSKKLLLSDSGFYLCAWRRGEGISFFGSGTQLSVL.